The rows below give T cell receptor beta chains drawn from one sample of a study of cytomegalovirus exposure and HLA in healthy donors. Repertoires were generated with immunoSEQ multiplex PCR, while TCRdb's copy carries only in-frame clones and drops some. This sample has over 90,000 clones, with around 77% found just once. The sequenced sample consisted of PBMCs. Source of these receptors: a male donor in good health and CMV-seropositive. Each CDR3 is given with its conserved first and last residue. A D gene is named only where the DNA matches it firmly. For some rows the clone size is stated as once, few or many, or as a class when expanded; others skip it.

clone_size | d_call | j_call | v_call | cdr3_aa | cdr3_nt
- | - | TRBJ1-2 | TRBV12-5 | CASGLDVRDNYGYTF | TGTGCTAGTGGTTTAGACGTCCGGGACAATTATGGCTACACCTTC
few | - | TRBJ2-3 | TRBV2 | CASELLESTDTQYF | TGTGCCAGCGAACTGCTAGAGAGCACAGATACGCAGTATTTT
few | TRBD1 | TRBJ1-4 | TRBV7-9 | CASSLEGQKVEKLFF | TGTGCCAGCAGCTTAGAGGGACAGAAAGTGGAAAAACTGTTTTTT
- | TRBD2 | TRBJ2-7 | TRBV7-2 | CASSFRTSGTNYYEQYF | TGTGCCAGCAGCTTCCGGACTAGCGGGACCAACTACTACGAGCAGTACTTC
- | TRBD2 | TRBJ2-2 | TRBV4-3 | CASNRKPSSGTNTGELFF | TGCGCCAGCAACCGAAAACCCTCCAGCGGGACTAACACCGGGGAGCTGTTTTTT
- | - | TRBJ2-5 | TRBV7-7 | CASSLGYQETQYF | TGTGCCAGCAGCTTGGGCTATCAAGAGACCCAGTACTTC
- | - | TRBJ2-1 | TRBV6-5 | CASSYSGGRNEQFF | TGTGCCAGCAGTTACTCGGGGGGGCGGAATGAGCAGTTCTTC
- | TRBD2 | TRBJ2-7 | TRBV27 | CASSDGTSGSYEQYF | TGTGCCAGCAGCGACGGGACTAGCGGTTCCTACGAGCAGTACTTC
- | TRBD1 | TRBJ1-4 | TRBV18 | CASSPRGANEKLFF | TGTGCCAGCTCCCCCAGGGGGGCTAATGAAAAACTGTTTTTT
- | TRBD1 | TRBJ2-5 | TRBV7-2 | CASSLDREETQYF | TGTGCCAGCAGCTTGGACAGGGAAGAGACCCAGTACTTC
- | TRBD1 | TRBJ1-1 | TRBV4-1 | CASSQDGTGGTEAFF | TGCGCCAGCAGCCAAGACGGGACAGGGGGGACTGAAGCTTTCTTT
- | - | TRBJ2-1 | TRBV18 | CASSPPGLRPNEQFF | TGTGCCAGCTCACCTCCGGGACTGAGACCCAATGAGCAGTTCTTC
- | - | TRBJ2-7 | TRBV28 | CASSPFGRHPYEQYF | TGTGCCAGCAGCCCCTTTGGTAGACACCCCTACGAGCAGTACTTC
few | TRBD1 | TRBJ2-2 | TRBV27 | CASRVTGGGVTGELFF | TGTGCCAGCAGAGTGACAGGGGGCGGTGTCACCGGGGAGCTGTTTTTT
once | TRBD1 | TRBJ2-7 | TRBV11-2 | CASSLRYETGAYFPYEQYF | TGTGCCAGCAGCTTACGATACGAGACAGGGGCATATTTTCCCTACGAGCAGTACTTC
- | - | TRBJ2-6 | TRBV27 | CASTISGANVLTF | TGTGCCAGCACCATCTCTGGGGCCAACGTCCTGACTTTC
- | TRBD2 | TRBJ2-5 | TRBV7-2 | CASSPQGNFGGAQYF | TGTGCCAGCAGCCCACAAGGGAACTTTGGGGGGGCCCAGTACTTC
- | - | TRBJ2-1 | TRBV5-1 | CASSLTTNEQFF | TGCGCCAGCAGCTTGACTACCAATGAGCAGTTCTTC
once | TRBD1 | TRBJ1-1 | TRBV29-1 | CSAAGQGVTEAFF | TGCAGCGCGGCCGGACAGGGAGTCACTGAAGCTTTCTTT
few | - | TRBJ2-7 | TRBV30 | CAWSAQVEQYF | TGTGCCTGGAGTGCCCAGGTCGAGCAGTACTTC
- | TRBD1 | TRBJ2-5 | TRBV7-3 | CASSYNQGAGETQYF | TGTGCCAGCAGCTATAATCAGGGGGCGGGGGAGACCCAGTACTTC
- | TRBD1 | TRBJ1-2 | TRBV6-1 | CASSLRDRDGYTF | TGTGCCAGCAGCCTAAGGGACAGGGATGGCTACACCTTC
once | - | TRBJ1-5 | TRBV28 | CASSGSNQPQHF | TGTGCCAGTTCCGGGTCCAATCAGCCCCAGCATTTT
- | - | TRBJ2-7 | TRBV6-5 | CASSSGQGTTREQYF | TGTGCCAGCAGTAGCGGGCAGGGGACTACGCGCGAGCAGTACTTC
- | - | TRBJ2-1 | TRBV9 | CASSTPGMGAYNEQFF | TGTGCCAGCAGCACGCCGGGGATGGGTGCTTACAATGAGCAGTTCTTC
- | TRBD1 | TRBJ1-2 | TRBV19 | CASSPETGGPLRGYTF | TGTGCCAGTAGTCCCGAGACAGGGGGTCCACTACGTGGCTACACCTTC
- | - | TRBJ1-2 | TRBV6-7 | CASSSYQDRAFNYGYTF | TGTGCCAGCAGTAGTTACCAAGACAGAGCTTTTAACTATGGCTACACCTTC
- | - | TRBJ2-3 | TRBV2 | CASSHTGSALSSDTQYF | TGTGCCAGCAGTCACACCGGGTCTGCCCTTAGCTCAGATACGCAGTATTTT
once | - | TRBJ2-2 | TRBV27 | CASSLSLQGYTGELFF | TGTGCCAGCAGTTTATCGTTACAGGGATACACCGGGGAGCTGTTTTTT
- | - | TRBJ2-7 | TRBV2 | CASSEVLVYEQYF | TGTGCCAGCAGTGAAGTGTTGGTATACGAGCAGTACTTC
- | TRBD1 | TRBJ2-2 | TRBV5-1 | CASSLDGTGTIPGELFF | TGCGCCAGCAGCTTGGATGGGACAGGGACCATACCCGGGGAGCTGTTTTTT
- | - | TRBJ2-4 | TRBV9 | CASGRGDAQSTQYF | TGTGCCAGCGGAAGAGGAGACGCCCAAAGTACTCAGTACTTC
- | TRBD2 | TRBJ2-5 | TRBV27 | CASSLSRDAGLAGGPSGETQYF | TGTGCCAGCAGTTTATCGCGCGACGCCGGACTAGCGGGAGGGCCATCAGGCGAGACCCAGTACTTC
few | TRBD2 | TRBJ2-7 | TRBV19 | CASSLAGGYEQYF | TGTGCCAGTAGTCTAGCGGGAGGCTACGAGCAGTACTTC
- | TRBD2 | TRBJ2-1 | TRBV7-8 | CASSFLAGAYNEQFF | TGTGCCAGCAGCTTTCTAGCGGGAGCCTACAATGAGCAGTTCTTC
few | TRBD1 | TRBJ2-2 | TRBV28 | CASSNLDRGRHTGELFF | TGTGCCAGCAGTAACCTGGACAGGGGGCGTCACACCGGGGAGCTGTTTTTT